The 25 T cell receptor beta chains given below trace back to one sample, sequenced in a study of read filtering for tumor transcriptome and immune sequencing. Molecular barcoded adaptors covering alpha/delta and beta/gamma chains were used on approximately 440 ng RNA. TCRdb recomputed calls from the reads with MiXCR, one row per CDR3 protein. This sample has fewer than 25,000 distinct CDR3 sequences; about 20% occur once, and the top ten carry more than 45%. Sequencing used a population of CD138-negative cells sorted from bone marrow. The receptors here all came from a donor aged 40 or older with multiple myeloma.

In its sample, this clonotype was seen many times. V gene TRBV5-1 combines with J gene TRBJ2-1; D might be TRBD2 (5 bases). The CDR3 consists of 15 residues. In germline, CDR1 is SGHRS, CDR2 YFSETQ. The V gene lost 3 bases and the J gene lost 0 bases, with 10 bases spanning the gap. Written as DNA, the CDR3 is TGCGCCAGCAGCTCAGAAGGGAGCTCCTACAATGAGCAGTTCTTC. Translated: CASSSEGSSYNEQFF.

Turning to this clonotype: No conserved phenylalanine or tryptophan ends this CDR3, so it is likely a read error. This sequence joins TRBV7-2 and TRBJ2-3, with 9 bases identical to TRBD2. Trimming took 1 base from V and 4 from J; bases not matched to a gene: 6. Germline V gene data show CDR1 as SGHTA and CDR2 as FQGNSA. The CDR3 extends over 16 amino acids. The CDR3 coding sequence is TGTGCCAGCAGCTTAGGAGGCGGGGGGGCCCCAGATACGCAGTATTCT. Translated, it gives CASSLGGGGAPDTQYS.

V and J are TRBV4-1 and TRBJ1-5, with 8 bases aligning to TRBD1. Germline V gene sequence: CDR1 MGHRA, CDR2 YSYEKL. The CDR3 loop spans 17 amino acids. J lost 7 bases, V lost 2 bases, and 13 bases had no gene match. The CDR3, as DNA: TGCGCCAGCAGCCAAAGGGGGGCGCAGGGGGCTGAACAGCCCCAGCATTTT. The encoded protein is CASSQRGAQGAEQPQHF.

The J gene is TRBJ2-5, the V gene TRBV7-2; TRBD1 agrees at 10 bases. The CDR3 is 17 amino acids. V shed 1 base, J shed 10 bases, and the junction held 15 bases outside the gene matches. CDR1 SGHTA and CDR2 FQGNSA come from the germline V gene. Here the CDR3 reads CASSLVGRGQGPAHQYF. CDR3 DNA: TGTGCCAGCAGCTTAGTTGGCAGGGGACAGGGGCCTGCACACCAGTACTTC.

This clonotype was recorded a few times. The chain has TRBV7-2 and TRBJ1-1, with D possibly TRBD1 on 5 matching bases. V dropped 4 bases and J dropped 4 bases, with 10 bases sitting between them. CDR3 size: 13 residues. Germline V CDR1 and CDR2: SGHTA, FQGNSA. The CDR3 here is CASSSQGATEAFF. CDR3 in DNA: TGTGCCAGCAGCTCCCAGGGTGCCACTGAAGCTTTCTTT.

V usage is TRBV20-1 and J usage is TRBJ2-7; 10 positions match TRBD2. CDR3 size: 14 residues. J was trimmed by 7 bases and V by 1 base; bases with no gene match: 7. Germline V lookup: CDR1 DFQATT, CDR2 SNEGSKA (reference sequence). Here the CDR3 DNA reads TGCAGTGCTAGAGGGACTAGCGGACGGGGGGAGCAGTACTTC. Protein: CSARGTSGRGEQYF.

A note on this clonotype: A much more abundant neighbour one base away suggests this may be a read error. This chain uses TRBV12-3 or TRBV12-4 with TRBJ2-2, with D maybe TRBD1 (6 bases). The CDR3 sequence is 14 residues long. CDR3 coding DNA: TGTGCCAGCAGTTTCACAGGGCTAACCGGGGAGCTGTCTTTT. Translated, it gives CASSFTGLTGELSF.

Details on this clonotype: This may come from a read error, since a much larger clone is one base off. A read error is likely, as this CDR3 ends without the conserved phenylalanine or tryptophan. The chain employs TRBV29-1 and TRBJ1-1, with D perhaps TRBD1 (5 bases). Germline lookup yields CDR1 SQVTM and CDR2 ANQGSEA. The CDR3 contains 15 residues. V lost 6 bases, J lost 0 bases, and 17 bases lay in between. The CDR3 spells CSVKGERAMNTEAFL. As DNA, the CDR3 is TGCAGCGTCAAAGGGGAGCGGGCCATGAACACTGAAGCTTTCCTT.

The CDR3 sequence: CASGGINPTDTQYF. CDR3 sequence (DNA): TGTGCCAGCGGCGGTATCAATCCCACAGATACGCAGTATTTT. The chain has TRBV28 and TRBJ2-3, with no clear D. Germline V lookup: CDR1 MDHEN, CDR2 SYDVKM. Trimming left V 8 bases short and J 2 bases short, with 14 bases between. The CDR3 covers 14 residues. The variable domain in full, with the rest retrieved from reference TRBV28 and TRBJ2-3, is DVKVTQSSRYLVKRTGEKVFLECVQDMDHENMFWYRQDPGLGLRLIYFSYDVKMKEKGDIPEGYSVSREKKERFSLILESASTNQTSMYLCASGGINPTDTQYFGPGTRLTVL.

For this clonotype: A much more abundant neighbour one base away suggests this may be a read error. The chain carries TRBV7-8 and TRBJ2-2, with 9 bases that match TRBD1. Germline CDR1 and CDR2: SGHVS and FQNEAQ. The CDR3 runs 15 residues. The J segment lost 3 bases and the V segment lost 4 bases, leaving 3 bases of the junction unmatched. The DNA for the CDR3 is TGTGCCAGCAGCTCTTGGACAGGGGACACCGGGGAGCTGTTTTTT. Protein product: CASSSWTGDTGELFF.

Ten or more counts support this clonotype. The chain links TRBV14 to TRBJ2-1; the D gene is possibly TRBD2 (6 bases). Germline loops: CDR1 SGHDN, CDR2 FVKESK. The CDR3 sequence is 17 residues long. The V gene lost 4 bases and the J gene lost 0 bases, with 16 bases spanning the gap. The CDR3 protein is CASSRFRRGGSYNEQFF. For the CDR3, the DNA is TGTGCCAGCAGCCGGTTTCGGAGGGGCGGCTCCTACAATGAGCAGTTCTTC.

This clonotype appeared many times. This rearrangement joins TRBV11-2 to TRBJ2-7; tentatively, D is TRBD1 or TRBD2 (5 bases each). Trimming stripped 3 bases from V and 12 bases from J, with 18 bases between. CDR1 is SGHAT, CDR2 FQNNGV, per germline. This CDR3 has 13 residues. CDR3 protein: CASSLVGTFPRYF. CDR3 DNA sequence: TGTGCCAGCAGCTTGGTTGGGACGTTCCCCCGGTACTTC. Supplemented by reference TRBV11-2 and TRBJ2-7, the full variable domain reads EAGVAQSPRYKIIEKRQSVAFWCNPISGHATLYWYQQILGQGPKLLIQFQNNGVVDDSQLPKDRFSAERLKGVDSTLKIQPAKLEDSAVYLCASSLVGTFPRYFGPGTRLTVT.

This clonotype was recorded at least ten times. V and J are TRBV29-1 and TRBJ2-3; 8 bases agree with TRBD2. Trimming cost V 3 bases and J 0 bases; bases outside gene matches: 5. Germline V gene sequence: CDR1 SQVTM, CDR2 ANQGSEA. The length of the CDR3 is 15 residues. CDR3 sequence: CSVELVAGSTDTQYF. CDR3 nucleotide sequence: TGCAGCGTTGAGTTGGTAGCGGGGAGCACAGATACGCAGTATTTT.

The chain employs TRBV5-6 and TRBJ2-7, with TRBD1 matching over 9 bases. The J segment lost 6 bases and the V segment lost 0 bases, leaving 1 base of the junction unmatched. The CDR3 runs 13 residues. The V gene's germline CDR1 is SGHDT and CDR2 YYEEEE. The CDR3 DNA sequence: TGTGCCAGCAGCTTGGAGACAGGGGGCGAGCAGTACTTC. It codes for CASSLETGGEQYF.

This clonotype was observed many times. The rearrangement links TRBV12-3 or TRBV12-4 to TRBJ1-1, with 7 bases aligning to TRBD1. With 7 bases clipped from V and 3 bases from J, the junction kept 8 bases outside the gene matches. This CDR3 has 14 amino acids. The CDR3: CASTSTGSYTEAFF. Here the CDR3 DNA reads TGTGCCAGCACCTCGACAGGGTCCTACACTGAAGCTTTCTTT.

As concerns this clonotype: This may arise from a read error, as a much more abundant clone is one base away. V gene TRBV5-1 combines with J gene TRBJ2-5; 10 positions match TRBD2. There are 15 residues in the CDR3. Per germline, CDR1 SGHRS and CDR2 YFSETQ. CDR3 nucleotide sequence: TGCGCCAGCACAGATCTAGCGGGAGACCAAGAGACCCTGTACTTC. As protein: CASTDLAGDQETLYF.

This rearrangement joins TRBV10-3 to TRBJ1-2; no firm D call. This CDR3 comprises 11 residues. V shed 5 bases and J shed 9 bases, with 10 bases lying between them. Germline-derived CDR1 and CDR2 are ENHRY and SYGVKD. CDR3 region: CAISQEECYTF. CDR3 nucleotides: TGTGCCATCAGTCAGGAGGAATGCTACACCTTC.

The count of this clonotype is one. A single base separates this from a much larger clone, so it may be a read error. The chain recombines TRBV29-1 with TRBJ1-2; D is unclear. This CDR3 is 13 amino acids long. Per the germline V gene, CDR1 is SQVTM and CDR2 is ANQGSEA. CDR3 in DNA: TGCAGCGTGTCGGAAGGGTCCCGCTATGGCCACACCTTC. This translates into CSVSEGSRYGHTF.

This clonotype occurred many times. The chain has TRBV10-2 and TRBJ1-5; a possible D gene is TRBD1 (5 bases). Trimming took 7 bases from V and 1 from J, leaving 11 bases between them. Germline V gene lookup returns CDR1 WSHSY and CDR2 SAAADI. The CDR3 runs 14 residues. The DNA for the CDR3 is TGCGCCAGCAAAGGGGAAGGGAGCAATCAGCCCCAGCATTTT. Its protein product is CASKGEGSNQPQHF.

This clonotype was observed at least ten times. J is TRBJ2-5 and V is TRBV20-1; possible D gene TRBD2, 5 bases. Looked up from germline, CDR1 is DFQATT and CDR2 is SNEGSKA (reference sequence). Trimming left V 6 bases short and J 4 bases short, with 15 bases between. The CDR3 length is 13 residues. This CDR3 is CSARYGVVETQYF. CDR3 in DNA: TGCAGTGCCCGATACGGGGTGGTAGAGACCCAGTACTTC.

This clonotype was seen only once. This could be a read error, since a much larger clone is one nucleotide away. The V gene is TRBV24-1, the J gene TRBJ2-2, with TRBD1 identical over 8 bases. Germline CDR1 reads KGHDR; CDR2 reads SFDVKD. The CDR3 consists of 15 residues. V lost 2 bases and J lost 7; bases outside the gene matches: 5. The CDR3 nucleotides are TGTGCCACCAGTGATTCCGGACAGGGCGGCGGGGAGCTGTTTTTT. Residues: CATSDSGQGGGELFF.

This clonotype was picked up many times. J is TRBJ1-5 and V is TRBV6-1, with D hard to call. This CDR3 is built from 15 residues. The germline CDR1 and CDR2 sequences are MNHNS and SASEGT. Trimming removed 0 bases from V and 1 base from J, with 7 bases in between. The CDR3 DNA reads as TGTGCCAGCAGTGAAGCGGGCTCGAGCAATCAGCCCCAGCATTTT. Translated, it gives CASSEAGSSNQPQHF.

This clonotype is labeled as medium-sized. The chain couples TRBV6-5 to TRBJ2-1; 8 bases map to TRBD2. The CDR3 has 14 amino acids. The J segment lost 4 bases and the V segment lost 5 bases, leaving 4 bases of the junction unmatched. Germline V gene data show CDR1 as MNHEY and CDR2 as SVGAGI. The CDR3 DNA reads TGTGCCAGCAGTCTAACGGGGGGGTACAATGAGCAGTTCTTC. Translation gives CASSLTGGYNEQFF.

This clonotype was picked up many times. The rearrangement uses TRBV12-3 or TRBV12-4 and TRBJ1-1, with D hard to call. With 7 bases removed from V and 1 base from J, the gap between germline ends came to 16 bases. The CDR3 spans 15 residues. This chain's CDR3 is CASTREVAANTEAFF. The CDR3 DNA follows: TGTGCCAGCACCCGAGAGGTGGCGGCGAACACTGAAGCTTTCTTT.

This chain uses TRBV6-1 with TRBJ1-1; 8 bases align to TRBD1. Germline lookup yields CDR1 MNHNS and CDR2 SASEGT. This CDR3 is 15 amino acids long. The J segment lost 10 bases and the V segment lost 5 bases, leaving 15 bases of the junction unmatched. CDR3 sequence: CASSSTWTGRAGAFF. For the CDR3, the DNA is TGTGCCAGCAGTTCAACCTGGACAGGGAGGGCCGGAGCTTTCTTT.